The next 10 T cell receptor beta chains were all read from a single sample in a study of technical replicates of blood from a few donors. Sequencing used immunoSEQ multiplex PCR; TCRdb keeps in-frame clones, though not all of them. The data hold about 79,000 clones, with approximately 94% observed a single time. Sequencing was done on a sample of T cells isolated from PBMCs. The receptors derive from a human donor in good health.

The chain has TRBV29-1 and TRBJ2-3; 11 nucleotides line up with TRBD2. The germline gives CDR1 SQVTM, CDR2 ANQGSEA. V lost 7 bases to trimming and J lost 3 bases; unmatched junction nucleotides: 12. The CDR3 is 16 residues long. The CDR3 coding sequence is TGCAGCGGTAGCGGGAGGGCTCTGAGGATAACAGATACGCAGTATTTT. Amino acid sequence: CSGSGRALRITDTQYF.

CDR3 DNA sequence: TGCACCAGCACCCGGGACTTCCAAGAGACCCAGTACTTC. This sequence encodes CTSTRDFQETQYF. The chain links TRBV1 to TRBJ2-5; the DNA was not used to check the table's D call, TRBD2. TRBV1 is designated a pseudogene. CDR3 size: 13 residues.

This chain links TRBV7-2 with TRBJ1-2; 7 nucleotides agree with TRBD1. The CDR3 is 14 residues long. V lost 1 base to trimming and J lost 5 bases; unmatched junction nucleotides: 4. Germline CDR1 SGHTA, CDR2 FQGNSA. CDR3 sequence: CASSLGGTAYGYTF. The CDR3 DNA is TGTGCCAGCAGCTTAGGAGGGACAGCTTATGGCTACACCTTC. Drawing the rest from reference TRBV7-2 and TRBJ1-2, the complete variable domain is GAGVSQSPSNKVTEKGKDVELRCDPISGHTALYWYRQSLGQGLEFLIYFQGNSAPDKSGLPSDRFSAERTGGSVSTLTIQRTQQEDSAVYLCASSLGGTAYGYTFGSGTRLTVV.

The chain couples TRBV11-3 to TRBJ2-3; 9 nucleotides line up with TRBD1. The germline V gene encodes CDR1 SGHNT and CDR2 YENEEA. Germline trimming cut 5 bases from V and 5 bases from J; bases unmatched to any gene: 5. This CDR3 is built from 14 residues. The DNA of the CDR3 is TGTGCCAGCAGCCTACAGGGGGCGAAAGATACGCAGTATTTT. It specifies CASSLQGAKDTQYF.

The rearrangement links TRBV5-4 to TRBJ2-2; a possible D gene is TRBD1 (5 bases). Germline V lookup: CDR1 SGHNT, CDR2 YYREEE (reference sequence). The CDR3 covers 13 residues. V lost 0 bases and J lost 7, with 7 bases in between. The CDR3 coding sequence is TGTGCCAGCAGCTTGGTACAGGACGGGGAGCTGTTTTTT. This translates into CASSLVQDGELFF.

V usage is TRBV7-9 and J usage is TRBJ2-7, with TRBD2 matching over 10 bases. This CDR3 has 15 amino acids. CDR1 SEHNR and CDR2 FQNEAQ come from the germline V gene (reference sequence). The J segment lost 6 bases and the V segment lost 5 bases, leaving 10 bases of the junction unmatched. In DNA form, the CDR3 reads TGTGCCAGCAGCCGTACCGGGACTAGCGTACTCGAGCAGTACTTC. It codes for CASSRTGTSVLEQYF.

This rearrangement joins TRBV29-1 to TRBJ2-1; tentative D call: TRBD1 (5 bases). This CDR3 has 11 amino acids. V was pared by 5 bases and J by 9 bases, with 11 bases between. Germline-derived CDR1 and CDR2 are SQVTM and ANQGSEA. The CDR3 region is CSVKGQGEQFF. CDR3 bases: TGCAGCGTTAAGGGGCAGGGTGAGCAGTTCTTC.

In this sample, this clone turned up once. The V call is TRBV5-1, the J call TRBJ2-2; D is unresolved. The CDR3 loop spans 13 amino acids. Germline CDR1 reads SGHRS; CDR2 reads YFSETQ. V lost 4 bases and J 5 bases, leaving 9 bases between the germline ends. The CDR3 spells CASSVVSTGELFF. The CDR3 DNA is TGCGCCAGCAGCGTAGTCTCTACCGGGGAGCTGTTTTTT.

The gene calls are TRBV11-2 and TRBJ2-5; D not resolved. The germline V gene encodes CDR1 SGHAT and CDR2 FQNNGV. V was cut by 1 base and J by 3 bases, with 6 bases left in between. The CDR3 is made up of 13 amino acids. CDR3 in DNA: TGTGCCAGCAGCTTAGGTGCGGAAGAGACCCAGTACTTC. It codes for CASSLGAEETQYF. The whole variable domain, filled in from reference TRBV11-2 and TRBJ2-5, reads EAGVAQSPRYKIIEKRQSVAFWCNPISGHATLYWYQQILGQGPKLLIQFQNNGVVDDSQLPKDRFSAERLKGVDSTLKIQPAKLEDSAVYLCASSLGAEETQYFGPGTRLLVL.

The gene calls are TRBV13 and TRBJ1-1; D not resolved. CDR3 length equals 16 residues. Germline loops: CDR1 PRHDT, CDR2 FYEKMQ (reference sequence). The V end was cut by 0 bases, the J end by 6 bases, with 17 bases between. As DNA, the CDR3 is TGTGCCAGCAGCTTAGGCCCAGGTGGAGGTGGAGCTGAAGCTTTCTTT. This encodes CASSLGPGGGGAEAFF.